The 7 T cell receptor beta chains given below trace back to one sample, sequenced in a study of T cells in Graves' hyperthyroidism and ophthalmopathy. Researchers amplified the TCR beta CDR3 regions from RNA transcripts. When the TCR CDR3 underwent first-round RT-PCR, the HTBI primer set was used. TCRdb re-analysed the multiplex PCR reads in MiXCR, keeping a single row per CDR3 protein. The table records approximately 430,000 distinct CDR3 sequences, 15% to 18% of them present only once. The sequenced sample was blood. The source of these receptors is a woman between 18 and 29 years old with Graves' hyperthyroidism.

This clonotype was found many times. J is TRBJ1-5 and V is TRBV6-2 or TRBV6-3; D is unclear. Trimming cost V 7 bases and J 3 bases, with 7 bases left between them. The germline V gene encodes CDR1 MNHEY and CDR2 SVGEGT. This CDR3 is 12 amino acids long. CDR3 sequence: CASMNPNQPQHF. In DNA form, the CDR3 reads TGTGCCAGCATGAACCCCAATCAGCCCCAGCATTTT.

The gene calls are TRBV19 and TRBJ2-4; 7 bases match TRBD1. Trimming at V came to 7 bases and at J to 6 bases, leaving 9 bases not matched to a gene. The CDR3 contains 14 residues. Germline-derived CDR1 and CDR2 are LNHDA and SQIVND (reference sequence). Here the CDR3 reads CASNKDRDGNIQYF. Written as DNA, the CDR3 is TGTGCCAGTAACAAAGACAGGGACGGAAACATTCAGTACTTC. Combining the CDR3 with reference TRBV19 and TRBJ2-4 gives the whole variable domain DGGITQSPKYLFRKEGQNVTLSCEQNLNHDAMYWYRQDPGQGLRLIYYSQIVNDFQKGDIAEGYSVSREKKESFPLTVTSAQKNPTAFYLCASNKDRDGNIQYFGAGTRLSVL.

This clonotype was counted at least ten times. The chain has TRBV20-1 and TRBJ2-1; 10 positions agree with TRBD2. After removal of 0 bases from V and 8 bases from J, the junction contained 7 bases not matched to a gene. The CDR3 spans 15 residues. Germline CDR1 and CDR2: DFQATT and SNEGSKA (reference sequence). The CDR3 DNA reads as TGCAGTGCTAGAGATCTTCTAGCGGGGGTCTATGAGCAGTTCTTC. As protein: CSARDLLAGVYEQFF.

This clonotype turned up a few times. The chain couples TRBV2 to TRBJ2-7; either TRBD1 or TRBD2 may fit D (5 bases each). The CDR3 has 15 amino acids. Germline lookup yields CDR1 SNHLY and CDR2 FYNNEI. Trimming stripped 7 bases from V and 0 bases from J, with 16 bases between. The CDR3 DNA reads as TGTGCCAGCAAGATCCGGGACCCGTCCTCCTACGAGCAGTACTTC. Encoded protein: CASKIRDPSSYEQYF.

This clonotype was seen only a few times. This chain joins TRBV6-1 and TRBJ1-6; D remains ambiguous. The V end lost 6 bases, the J end lost 0 bases, and 9 bases lay between the germline ends. CDR1 MNHNS and CDR2 SASEGT come from the germline V gene. This CDR3 region has 15 residues. The CDR3 DNA is TGTGCCAGCAGCCGGACGGCCTCCTATAATTCACCCCTCCACTTT. Its translation is CASSRTASYNSPLHF.

This clonotype was recorded at least ten times. V is TRBV2 and J is TRBJ2-7; maybe TRBD1 (6 bases). From germline, CDR1 is SNHLY and CDR2 FYNNEI. The germline V and J ends were trimmed by 5 bases and 6 bases, with 14 bases remaining between them. The length of the CDR3 is 13 residues. In nucleotides, the CDR3 is TGTGCCAGCAGTATCGGACAGATCTCCGAGCAGTACTTC. Translating it yields CASSIGQISEQYF.

The rearrangement joins TRBV27 to TRBJ2-6; 7 positions match TRBD1. Germline V CDR1 and CDR2: MNHEY, SMNVEV (reference sequence). The V and J ends lost 6 bases and 0 bases, in that order; junction bases with no gene match: 11. This CDR3 has 18 residues. Here the CDR3 DNA reads TGTGCCAGCAGCCTTCGACAGGGACCCTCCTCTGGGGCCAACGTCCTGACTTTC. This translates into CASSLRQGPSSGANVLTF.